These T cell receptor beta chains were read from a single sample in a study of T cells after yellow fever vaccination. TCRdb ran MiXCR on the 5' RACE reads and lists one entry per CDR3 protein. The table includes nearly 300,000 distinct CDR3 sequences, 7.5% to 9.5% detected once. Material: CD4+ T cells sorted from PBMCs, obtained 5 days after the yellow fever booster vaccination. The source of these receptors is a man between 18 and 35 years old who received the YFV17D yellow fever vaccine. CDR3s include the opening cysteine and the closing phenylalanine or tryptophan. The order of the fields is CDR3 DNA, CDR3 protein, J gene, V gene, clone size, D gene. A D gene is named only where the DNA matches it firmly. Rows may omit the clone size; those that give it use once, few, many or a size class.

TGTGCCAGCAGCTTAGACGGGGGGCGCATGGGCTACACCTTC	CASSLDGGRMGYTF	TRBJ1-2	TRBV7-2	few	.
TGCGCCAGCAGCCGGATCCCTGAAAAACTGTTTTTT	CASSRIPEKLFF	TRBJ1-4	TRBV4-3	.	.
TGCAGTGCCCTGGCGGGACGTACGCAAGAGACCCAGTACTTC	CSALAGRTQETQYF	TRBJ2-5	TRBV20-1	.	.
TGTGCCAGCAGTTTTAGGGGGTATGGGGAAAAACTGTTTTTT	CASSFRGYGEKLFF	TRBJ1-4	TRBV28	.	.
TGCGCCAGCAGCCAAGATGCCCAGGGGGGTTACAATGAGCAGTTCTTC	CASSQDAQGGYNEQFF	TRBJ2-1	TRBV4-3	few	.
TGTGCCAGCAGCACCTGGGACAGTGCTAACTATGGCTACACCTTC	CASSTWDSANYGYTF	TRBJ1-2	TRBV4-2	.	TRBD1
TGCAGTGCTGCCCAAAACTATGGCTACACCTTC	CSAAQNYGYTF	TRBJ1-2	TRBV20-1	few	.
TGTGCCAGCAGCCGACTTAGTTTCTACGAGCAGTACTTC	CASSRLSFYEQYF	TRBJ2-7	TRBV6-2/TRBV6-3	.	.
TGCAGTGCTCCGATAGCGGGGGGGCTAACCCCCGAGCGGTTCTTC	CSAPIAGGLTPERFF	TRBJ2-1	TRBV20-1	many	TRBD2
TGTGCCAGCTCACCACCGGGAGGACACCACACAGATACGCAGTATTTT	CASSPPGGHHTDTQYF	TRBJ2-3	TRBV18	.	.
TGTGCCAGCAGCAGGAGGCGGACCCTCGCGGCCGCGGAGACCCAGTACTTC	CASSRRRTLAAAETQYF	TRBJ2-5	TRBV7-9	few	.
TGTGCCAGCAGTCCGATCAGGGCCTCTGGGGCCAACGTCCTGACTTTC	CASSPIRASGANVLTF	TRBJ2-6	TRBV28	.	.
TGTGCCAGCAGCTTTTCCCGGGGTAGCGCGGAGACCCAGTACTTC	CASSFSRGSAETQYF	TRBJ2-5	TRBV11-2	.	.
TGCGCCAGCAGCCACCTTGCCGGGACAGGCTCTGGAGAGACCCAGTACTTC	CASSHLAGTGSGETQYF	TRBJ2-5	TRBV4-3	few	TRBD1